The present entry profiles one T cell receptor beta chain with its context. With 6 bases removed from V and 8 bases from J, the gap between germline ends came to 16 bases. This CDR3 comprises 13 residues. Germline-derived CDR1 and CDR2 are MNHNS and SASEGT. The data were produced by immunoSEQ multiplex PCR, yet TCRdb's version contains in-frame clones alone and is incomplete. The data contain 50,000 to 60,000 clones, around 90% of them seen just once; the ten biggest clones take up under 0.3%. The source of the sample is a study of T cell changes during pregnancy in multiple sclerosis. The specimen comprised CD4+ T cells from peripheral blood mononuclear cells, sampled in the second trimester of pregnancy. The chain couples TRBV6-1 to TRBJ1-2; tentative D call: TRBD1 (5 bases). The TCR comes from a female donor with multiple sclerosis, enrolled in a pregnancy study. The CDR3, as DNA: TGTGCCAGCAGAACGACAGTAGATGAGGGCTACACCTTC. Protein product: CASRTTVDEGYTF.